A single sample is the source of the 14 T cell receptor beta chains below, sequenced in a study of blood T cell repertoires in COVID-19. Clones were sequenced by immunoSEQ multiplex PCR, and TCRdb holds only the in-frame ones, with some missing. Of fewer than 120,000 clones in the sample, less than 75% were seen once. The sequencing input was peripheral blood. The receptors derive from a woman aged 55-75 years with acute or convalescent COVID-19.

CDR3 nucleotides: TGTGCCAGCAGTTACTCGACGACAGGGGGCGCCAATGGCTACACCTTC. Translation: CASSYSTTGGANGYTF. This rearrangement joins TRBV6-5 to TRBJ1-2; 10 bases align to TRBD1. Germline trimming cut 0 bases from V and 6 bases from J; bases unmatched to any gene: 7. CDR3 length: 16 residues. Looked up from germline, CDR1 is MNHEY and CDR2 is SVGAGI.

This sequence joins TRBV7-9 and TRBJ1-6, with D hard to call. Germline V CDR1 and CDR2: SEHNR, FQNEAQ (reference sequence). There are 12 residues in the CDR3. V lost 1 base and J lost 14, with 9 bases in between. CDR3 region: CASSLETNTLHF. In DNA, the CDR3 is TGTGCCAGCAGCTTAGAGACAAACACCCTCCACTTT.

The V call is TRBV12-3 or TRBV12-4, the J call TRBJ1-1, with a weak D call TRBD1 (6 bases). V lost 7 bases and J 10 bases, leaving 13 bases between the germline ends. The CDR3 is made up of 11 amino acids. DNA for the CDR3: TGTGCCAGCACCTCATACAGGGTAGCTTTCTTT. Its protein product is CASTSYRVAFF.

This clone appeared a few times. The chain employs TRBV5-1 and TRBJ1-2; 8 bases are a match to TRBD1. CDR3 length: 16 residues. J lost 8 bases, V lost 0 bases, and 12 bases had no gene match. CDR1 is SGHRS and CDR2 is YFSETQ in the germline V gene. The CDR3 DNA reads TGCGCCAGCAGCTTGGCGGAGGACAGGGACTCAGGGGGCTACACCTTC. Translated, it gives CASSLAEDRDSGGYTF.

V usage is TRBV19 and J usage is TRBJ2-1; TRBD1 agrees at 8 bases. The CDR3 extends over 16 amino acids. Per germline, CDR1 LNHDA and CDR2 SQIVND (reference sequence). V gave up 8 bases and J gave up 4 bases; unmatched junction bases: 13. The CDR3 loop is CASRPYRGDPYNEQFF. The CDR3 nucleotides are TGTGCCAGTCGGCCTTACAGGGGGGACCCTTACAATGAGCAGTTCTTC.

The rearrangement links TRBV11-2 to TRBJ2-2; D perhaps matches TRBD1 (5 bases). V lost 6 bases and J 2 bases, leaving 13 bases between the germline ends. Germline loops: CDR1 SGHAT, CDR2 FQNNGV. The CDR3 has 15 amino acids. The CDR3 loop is CASSRDRKNTGELFF. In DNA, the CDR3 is TGTGCCAGCAGTCGAGACAGAAAAAACACCGGGGAGCTGTTTTTT.

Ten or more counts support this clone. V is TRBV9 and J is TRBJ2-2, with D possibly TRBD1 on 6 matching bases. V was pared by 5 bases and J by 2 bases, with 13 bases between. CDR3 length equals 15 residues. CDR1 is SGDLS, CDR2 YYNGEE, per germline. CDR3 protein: CASRSGAVNTGELFF. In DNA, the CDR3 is TGTGCCAGCAGGTCAGGGGCCGTTAACACCGGGGAGCTGTTTTTT.

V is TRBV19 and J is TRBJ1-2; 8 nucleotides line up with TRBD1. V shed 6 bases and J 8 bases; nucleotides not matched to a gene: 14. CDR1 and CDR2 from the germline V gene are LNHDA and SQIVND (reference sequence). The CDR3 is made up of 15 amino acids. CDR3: CASRTVGQGPGGYTF. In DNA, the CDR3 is TGTGCCAGTAGGACCGTAGGACAGGGTCCGGGCGGCTACACCTTC.

The chain's CDR3 is CASRIDTKNSPLHF. The CDR3 DNA is TGTGCCAGCAGAATAGACACCAAAAATTCACCCCTCCACTTT. The genes are TRBV6-5 and TRBJ1-6; D remains ambiguous. Germline V gene lookup returns CDR1 MNHEY and CDR2 SVGAGI. CDR3 size: 14 residues. Trimming pared 6 bases from V and 7 bases from J, leaving 13 bases between.

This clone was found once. The CDR3 DNA sequence: TGTGCCAGCAGTTACCCCAGGGGGCAGGCCACTGAAGCTTTCTTT. As protein: CASSYPRGQATEAFF. The genes are TRBV6-2 or TRBV6-3 and TRBJ1-1, with TRBD1 matching over 8 bases. Losses at the gene ends were 2 bases for V and 4 bases for J; bases not matched to a gene: 6. The CDR3 sequence is 15 residues long. Germline V gene data show CDR1 as MNHEY and CDR2 as SVGEGT.

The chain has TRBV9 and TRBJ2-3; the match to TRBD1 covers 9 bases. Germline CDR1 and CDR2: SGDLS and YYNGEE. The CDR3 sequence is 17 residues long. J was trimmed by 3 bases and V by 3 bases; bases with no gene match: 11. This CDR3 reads CASSALEGTGSTDTQYF. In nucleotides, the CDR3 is TGTGCCAGCAGCGCCCTAGAGGGGACAGGGTCAACAGATACGCAGTATTTT.

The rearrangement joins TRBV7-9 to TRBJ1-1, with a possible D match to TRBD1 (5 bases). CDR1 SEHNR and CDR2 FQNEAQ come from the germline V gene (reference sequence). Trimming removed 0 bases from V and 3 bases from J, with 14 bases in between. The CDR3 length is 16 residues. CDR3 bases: TGTGCCAGCAGCTTAGCCGGGGGAGGGATGTACACTGAAGCTTTCTTT. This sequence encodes CASSLAGGGMYTEAFF.

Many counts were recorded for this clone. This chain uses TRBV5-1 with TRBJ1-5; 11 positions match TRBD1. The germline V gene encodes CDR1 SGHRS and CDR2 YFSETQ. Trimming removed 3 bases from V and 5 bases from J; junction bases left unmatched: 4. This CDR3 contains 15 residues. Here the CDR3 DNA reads TGCGCCAGCAGCTGGGGACAGGGGGGAGATCAGCCCCAGCATTTT. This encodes CASSWGQGGDQPQHF.

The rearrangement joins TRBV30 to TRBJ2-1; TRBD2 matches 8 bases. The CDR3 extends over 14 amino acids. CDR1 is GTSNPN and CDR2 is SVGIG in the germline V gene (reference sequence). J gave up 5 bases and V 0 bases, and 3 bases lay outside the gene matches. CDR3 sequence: CAWSVGTSHNEQFF. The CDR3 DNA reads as TGTGCCTGGAGTGTAGGGACTAGTCACAATGAGCAGTTCTTC.